The sequence of this T cell receptor (beta chain) was determined in a study of T cell responses to AZD1222 COVID-19 vaccine. Study-level findings and limits: AZD1222 recipients seropositive at baseline numbered only six.

The method was immunoSEQ multiplex PCR; TCRdb's version includes in-frame clones alone and lacks a portion of them. The sample has approximately 91,000 clones; around 90% are singletons. Germline lookup yields CDR1 SQVTM and CDR2 ANQGSEA. This CDR3 is 13 amino acids long. Losses at the gene ends were 6 bases for V and 2 bases for J; bases not matched to a gene: 6. In regard to this clone: Its antigen remains unknown.

The sample here was peripheral blood, taken 28 days after the second AZD1222 dose. The chain is built from TRBV29-1 and TRBJ2-7; TRBD1 matches 8 bases. This TCR was sampled from an adult who received the AZD1222 COVID-19 vaccine. In nucleotides, the CDR3 is TGCAGCGTCCTAGGACAGGGTACCTACGAGCAGTACTTC. Its protein product is CSVLGQGTYEQYF.